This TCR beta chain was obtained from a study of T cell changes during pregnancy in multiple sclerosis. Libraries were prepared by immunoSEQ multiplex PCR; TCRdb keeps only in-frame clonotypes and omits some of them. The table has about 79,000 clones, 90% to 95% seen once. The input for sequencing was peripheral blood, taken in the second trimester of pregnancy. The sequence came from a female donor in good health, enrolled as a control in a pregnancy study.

As DNA, the CDR3 is TGTGCCAGCAGCTCCGCGACAGGAGGCTACACCTTC. Protein sequence: CASSSATGGYTF. The V and J genes are TRBV7-9 and TRBJ1-2, with D perhaps TRBD1 (6 bases). V was clipped by 4 bases and J by 8 bases, with 11 bases between them. The CDR3 consists of 12 residues. In germline, CDR1 is SEHNR, CDR2 FQNEAQ (reference sequence).